This TCR beta chain was profiled in a study of shared clonotypes between healthy human individuals. The wider study: There were three CD4 naive, three CD4 memory, two CD8 naive and one CD8 memory plates per donor.

Regarding this clone: Its antigen is currently unknown.

Sequencing was performed with immunoSEQ multiplex PCR; in TCRdb, only in-frame clones are kept and a portion is missing. The data hold about 2.3 million clones, with approximately 90% observed a single time. Germline CDR1 reads SGDLS; CDR2 reads YYNGEE. After removal of 4 bases from V and 1 base from J, the junction contained 6 bases not matched to a gene. The CDR3 length is 16 residues. The study, taken as a whole, reports: Rarefaction indicated that sorted-subset sequencing remained incomplete although depth was large. A limitation of the genetic and exposure-history diversity represented arose from few donors.

This sequence originates from a man aged 18 to 30 in good health. Some clones in this sample may be carry-over from other donors' samples. J is TRBJ2-3 and V is TRBV9, with TRBD1 matching over 10 bases. Source material: naive CD4+ T cells from PBMCs. The subset denotes: CD45RA+ positively selected. The CDR3 DNA is TGTGCCAGCAGCATTACCGGGACAGGGGGCACAGATACGCAGTATTTT. It codes for CASSITGTGGTDTQYF.